This T cell receptor (beta chain) was sequenced in a study of cytomegalovirus exposure and HLA in healthy donors. Worth noting for this clone: What it binds is unknown.

General study results and limits: A highly shared variant cluster was judged a likely technical artifact.

The PCR ran on 60 Vbeta and 13 Jbeta primers. Clones were read by immunoSEQ multiplex PCR, and TCRdb kept only the in-frame ones, dropping some. The profile shows under 200,000 clones, 70% to 90% of them singletons. The V end was cut by 4 bases, the J end by 4 bases, with 12 bases between. Germline loops: CDR1 MDHEN, CDR2 SYDVKM. This CDR3 contains 14 residues. J is TRBJ2-3 and V is TRBV28, with D perhaps matching TRBD2 (5 bases). Sequencing used PBMCs. This sequence originates from a woman in her late teens or twenties in good health and CMV-seronegative. In DNA form, the CDR3 reads TGTGCCAGCAGTTGGACTCGTGGGGCAGATACGCAGTATTTT. This codes for CASSWTRGADTQYF.